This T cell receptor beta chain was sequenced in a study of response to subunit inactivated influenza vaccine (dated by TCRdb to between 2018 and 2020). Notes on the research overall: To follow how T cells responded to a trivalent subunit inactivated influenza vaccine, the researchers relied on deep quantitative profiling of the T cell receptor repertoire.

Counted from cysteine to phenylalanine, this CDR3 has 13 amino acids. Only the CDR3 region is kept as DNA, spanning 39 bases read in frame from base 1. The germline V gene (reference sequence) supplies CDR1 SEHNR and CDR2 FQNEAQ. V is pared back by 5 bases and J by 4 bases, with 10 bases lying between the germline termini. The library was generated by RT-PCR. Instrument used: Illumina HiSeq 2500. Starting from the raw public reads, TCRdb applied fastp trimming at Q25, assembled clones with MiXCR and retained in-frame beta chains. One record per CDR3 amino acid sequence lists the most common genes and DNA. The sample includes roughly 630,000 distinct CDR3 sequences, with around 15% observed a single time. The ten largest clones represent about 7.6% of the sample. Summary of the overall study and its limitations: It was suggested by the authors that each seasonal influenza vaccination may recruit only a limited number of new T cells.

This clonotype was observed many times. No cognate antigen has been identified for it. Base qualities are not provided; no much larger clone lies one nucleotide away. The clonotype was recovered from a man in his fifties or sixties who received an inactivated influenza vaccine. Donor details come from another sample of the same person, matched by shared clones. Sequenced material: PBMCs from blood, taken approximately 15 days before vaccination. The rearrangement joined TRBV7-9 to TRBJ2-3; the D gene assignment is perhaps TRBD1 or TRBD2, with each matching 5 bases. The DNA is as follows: TGTGCCAGCAGCCTGGGACCCTCAGATACGCAGTATTTT. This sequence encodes CASSLGPSDTQYF.